A single T cell receptor (beta chain) is shown here with its context. The data belong to a study of technical replicates of blood from several donors. Assay: immunoSEQ multiplex PCR; the TCRdb copy retains only in-frame clones and omits some. The table shows about 83,000 clones, with around 94% occurring only once. From germline, CDR1 is MNHNS and CDR2 SASEGT. The length of the CDR3 is 15 residues. The V end was cut by 4 bases, the J end by 5 bases, with 17 bases between. Sequencing was performed on T cells isolated from PBMCs. This TCR was sampled from a human donor in good health. The V gene is TRBV6-1, the J gene TRBJ2-5; D might be TRBD1 (6 bases). Here the CDR3 DNA reads TGTGCCAGCAGTGTGGAACAGGGTATGTGGGAGACCCAGTACTTC. Translated, it gives CASSVEQGMWETQYF.